These T cell receptor beta chains were read from a single sample in a study of cytomegalovirus exposure and HLA in healthy donors. Clones were read by immunoSEQ multiplex PCR, and TCRdb kept only the in-frame ones, dropping some. The listing contains roughly 120,000 clones. Material: PBMCs. The receptors were gathered from a man aged 40-55 years in good health and CMV-seropositive. CDR3s include the opening cysteine and the closing phenylalanine or tryptophan. D genes are given only for firm matches.

TRBV5-5	-	TRBJ2-7	CASSLAAGSNYEQYF	TGTGCCAGCAGCTTGGCGGCAGGGTCCAACTACGAGCAGTACTTC
TRBV10-1	-	TRBJ1-1	CASSEDNRANTEAFF	TGCGCCAGCAGTGAGGATAACAGGGCGAACACTGAAGCTTTCTTT
TRBV27	TRBD1	TRBJ1-5	CASSRDRENQPQHF	TGTGCCAGCAGCCGGGACAGGGAAAATCAGCCCCAGCATTTT
TRBV4-1	TRBD2	TRBJ2-7	CASSQVTSGMYEQYF	TGCGCCAGCAGCCAAGTCACTAGCGGGATGTACGAGCAGTACTTC
TRBV5-4	TRBD1	TRBJ1-4	CASSSKTGSNEKLFF	TGTGCCAGCAGCTCGAAGACAGGGTCTAATGAAAAACTGTTTTTT
TRBV4-1	-	TRBJ1-2	CASSQGVGSLNGYTF	TGCGCCAGCAGCCAAGGAGTCGGTAGCCTCAATGGCTACACCTTC
TRBV5-6	-	TRBJ1-2	CASSFGLGWDKDGYTF	TGTGCCAGCAGCTTTGGGTTGGGATGGGACAAGGATGGCTACACCTTC
TRBV6-6	TRBD1	TRBJ1-6	CASSGQANSPLHF	TGTGCCAGTAGCGGACAGGCGAATTCACCCCTCCACTTT
TRBV5-1	-	TRBJ2-1	CASSLGTSWLSTYNEQFF	TGCGCCAGCAGCTTAGGAACTAGTTGGCTATCTACTTACAATGAGCAGTTCTTC
TRBV5-6	TRBD1	TRBJ2-1	CASSWGQGIPNEQFF	TGTGCCAGCAGCTGGGGACAGGGGATTCCGAATGAGCAGTTCTTC
TRBV19	-	TRBJ2-1	CASSSPAPARNEQFF	TGTGCCAGTAGTAGCCCCGCTCCGGCGAGGAATGAGCAGTTCTTC
TRBV13	TRBD1	TRBJ2-7	CASSSRQGVDEQYF	TGTGCCAGCAGCTCCAGACAGGGGGTTGACGAGCAGTACTTC
TRBV28	-	TRBJ1-2	CAARPQGSYGYTF	TGTGCCGCCAGGCCCCAGGGAAGCTATGGCTACACCTTC
TRBV27	TRBD2	TRBJ2-3	CASSLRLAGGGGTDTQYF	TGTGCCAGCAGTTTACGCCTAGCGGGAGGTGGAGGCACAGATACGCAGTATTTT
TRBV27	TRBD1	TRBJ2-5	CASSFTRRTGIVETQYF	TGTGCCAGCAGTTTTACTCGGAGGACAGGGATTGTTGAGACCCAGTACTTC
TRBV5-1	TRBD1	TRBJ1-5	CASSLGTGGLEPQHF	TGCGCCAGCAGCTTGGGGACAGGGGGCCTTGAGCCCCAGCATTTT
TRBV5-4	TRBD2	TRBJ2-3	CASGLAGGPQTDTQYF	TGTGCCAGCGGTCTAGCGGGAGGGCCTCAGACAGATACGCAGTATTTT
TRBV19	TRBD1	TRBJ1-5	CASRTGMASNQPQHF	TGTGCCTCGCGGACAGGGATGGCTAGCAATCAGCCCCAGCATTTT
TRBV7-9	TRBD1	TRBJ2-3	CASSAAWDRGPDTQYF	TGTGCCAGCAGCGCTGCCTGGGACAGGGGGCCTGATACGCAGTATTTT
TRBV6-6	TRBD2	TRBJ2-1	CASSYSLAVNYNEQFF	TGTGCCAGCAGTTACTCTCTAGCGGTAAACTACAATGAGCAGTTCTTC
TRBV5-1	TRBD1	TRBJ2-7	CASSSPGQGVYEQYF	TGCGCCAGCAGCTCACCGGGACAGGGCGTCTACGAGCAGTACTTC
TRBV6-6	TRBD1	TRBJ2-7	CASSSNTGGYNEQYF	TGTGCCAGCAGTTCCAATACAGGGGGCTATAACGAGCAGTACTTC
TRBV5-1	TRBD1	TRBJ2-7	CASSLAWDRDPGYEQYF	TGCGCCAGCAGCTTGGCCTGGGACAGGGACCCGGGCTACGAGCAGTACTTC
TRBV28	-	TRBJ2-7	CASKFRLVSYEQYF	TGTGCCAGCAAGTTTCGGTTAGTCTCCTACGAGCAGTACTTC
TRBV6-5	TRBD2	TRBJ2-7	CASSPTRLAVYEQYF	TGTGCCAGCAGCCCGACTCGACTAGCGGTCTACGAGCAGTACTTC